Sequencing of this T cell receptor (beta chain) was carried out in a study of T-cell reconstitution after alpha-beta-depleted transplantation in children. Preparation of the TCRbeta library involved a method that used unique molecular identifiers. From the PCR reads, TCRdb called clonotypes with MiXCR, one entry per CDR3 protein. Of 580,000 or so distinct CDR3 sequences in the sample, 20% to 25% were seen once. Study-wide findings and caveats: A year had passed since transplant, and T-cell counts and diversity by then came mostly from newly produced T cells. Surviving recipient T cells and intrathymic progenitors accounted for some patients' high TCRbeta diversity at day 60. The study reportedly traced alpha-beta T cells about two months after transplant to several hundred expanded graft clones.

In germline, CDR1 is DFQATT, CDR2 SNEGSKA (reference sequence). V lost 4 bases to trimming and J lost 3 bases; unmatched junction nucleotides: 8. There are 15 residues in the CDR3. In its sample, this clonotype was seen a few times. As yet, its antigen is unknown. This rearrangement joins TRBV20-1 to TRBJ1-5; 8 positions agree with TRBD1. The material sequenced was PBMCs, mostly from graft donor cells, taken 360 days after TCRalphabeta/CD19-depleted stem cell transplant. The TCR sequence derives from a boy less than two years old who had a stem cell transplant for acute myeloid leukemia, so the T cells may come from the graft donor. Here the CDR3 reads CSATPGTGTNQPQHF. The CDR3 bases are TGCAGTGCTACGCCCGGGACAGGCACCAATCAGCCCCAGCATTTT.